Below, one T cell receptor (beta chain) is given with its context. Its antigen is still unknown. Germline values: CDR1 SGHTA, CDR2 FQGNSA. V lost 7 bases, J lost 0 bases, and 13 bases lay in between. CDR3 length: 15 amino acids. These data are taken from a study of beta chain features in type 1 diabetes. Expressed TCRB transcripts got sequenced, as all isolated RNA was reverse transcribed. Approximately 3.5 million reads was the average for naive, central memory and regulatory T cell samples. The method was immunoSEQ multiplex PCR; TCRdb's version includes in-frame clones alone and lacks a portion of them. Of hundreds of thousands of clones listed, roughly 31% are singletons. Study-wide results and caveats: Insertion counts at VDJ junctions were lower in type 1 diabetes patients, who also showed more deletions there. For cells with high TCR expression, cDNA sequencing could yield over-representation. Moderate yet significant TCRB CDR3 shortening was seen in Type 1 diabetes patients in all four CD4+ subsets.

The source of this sequence is a man in his late teens or twenties in good health. Sequenced sample: naive CD4+ T cells from blood. The chain recombines TRBV7-2 with TRBJ2-1; D possibly corresponds to TRBD2 (6 bases). CDR3 nucleotide sequence: TGTGCCAGCACCAAGCGGGTGAGCTCCTACAATGAGCAGTTCTTC. Its translation is CASTKRVSSYNEQFF.